The source of this T cell receptor (beta chain) is a study of blood T cell repertoires in COVID-19. Notes on this clone: Relative to the germline gene, one junction end is altered; a read error may explain this.

Method: immunoSEQ multiplex PCR; TCRdb's copy keeps in-frame clones and lacks some. The data show over 95,000 clones, about 87% seen once. The germline CDR1 and CDR2 sequences are SEHNR and FQNEAQ (reference sequence). The CDR3 loop spans 14 amino acids. The sequencing input was peripheral blood. The chain has TRBV7-9 and TRBJ1-2; D uncertain. This receptor was taken from a woman between 45 and 60 years old with acute or convalescent COVID-19. The CDR3 nucleotides are TGTGCCAGCAGCCTAGCCGCCGGTCTCTATGGCTACACCTTC. Its protein is CASSLAAGLYGYTF.